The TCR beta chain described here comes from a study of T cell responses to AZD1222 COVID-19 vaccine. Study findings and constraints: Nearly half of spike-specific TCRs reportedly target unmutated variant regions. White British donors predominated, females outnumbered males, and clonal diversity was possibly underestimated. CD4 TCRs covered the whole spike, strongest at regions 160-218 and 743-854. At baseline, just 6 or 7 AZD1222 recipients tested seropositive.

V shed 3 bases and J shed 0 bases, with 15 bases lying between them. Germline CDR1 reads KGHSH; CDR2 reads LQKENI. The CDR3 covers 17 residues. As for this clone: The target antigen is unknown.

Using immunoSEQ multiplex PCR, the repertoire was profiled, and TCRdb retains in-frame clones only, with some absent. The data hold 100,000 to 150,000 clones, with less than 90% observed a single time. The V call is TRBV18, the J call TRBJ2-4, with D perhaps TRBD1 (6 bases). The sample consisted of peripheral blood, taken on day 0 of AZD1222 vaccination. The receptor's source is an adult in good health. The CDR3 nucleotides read TGTGCCAGCTCACCCTACAGGGAAACAAGAGCCAAAAACATTCAGTACTTC. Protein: CASSPYRETRAKNIQYF.